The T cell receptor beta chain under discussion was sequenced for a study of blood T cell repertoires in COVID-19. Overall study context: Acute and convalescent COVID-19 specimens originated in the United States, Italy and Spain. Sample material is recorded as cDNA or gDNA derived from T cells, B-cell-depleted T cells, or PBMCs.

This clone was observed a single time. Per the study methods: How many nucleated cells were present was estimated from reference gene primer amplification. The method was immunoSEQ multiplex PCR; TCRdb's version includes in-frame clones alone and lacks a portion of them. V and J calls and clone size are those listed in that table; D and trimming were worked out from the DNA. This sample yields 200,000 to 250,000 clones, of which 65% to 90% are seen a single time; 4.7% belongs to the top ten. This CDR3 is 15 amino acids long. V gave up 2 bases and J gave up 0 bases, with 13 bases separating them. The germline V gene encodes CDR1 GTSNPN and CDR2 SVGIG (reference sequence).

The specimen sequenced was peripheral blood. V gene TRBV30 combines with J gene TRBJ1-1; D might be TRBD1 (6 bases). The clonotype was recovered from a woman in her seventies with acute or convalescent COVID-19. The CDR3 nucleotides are TGTGCCTGGAGTAAACAGGGAATCATGAACACTGAAGCTTTCTTT. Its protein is CAWSKQGIMNTEAFF.